This T cell receptor beta chain was documented in a study of persistence of HIV-infected CD4 T cells. The V gene's germline CDR1 is MNHEY and CDR2 SMNVEV (reference sequence). This CDR3 has 14 amino acids. Trimming shortened V by 3 bases and J by 5 bases, and 13 bases separated the two germline ends. Only a few counts were recorded for this clone. The antigen remains undetermined. Lysates of CMV-infected fibroblasts at around 9.9 ug/mL stimulated these cells. CD40L/CD69 double-negative CD45RO-high memory CD4+ T cells were collected. The libraries were made with immunoSEQ version 4 in survey mode. Profiling relied on immunoSEQ multiplex PCR, and the TCRdb table lists in-frame clones only, not all of them. Altogether more than 25,000 clones are present, roughly 75% being singletons, with the ten largest covering roughly 0.8%.

The chain is built from TRBV27 and TRBJ1-1; TRBD1 is a possible D gene (6 bases). Sequencing was performed on CD4+ T cells sorted from PBMCs after roughly 18-hour stimulation, taken from a patient who received antiretroviral therapy. This receptor was obtained from an adult woman with HIV who was CMV-seropositive. The CDR3 loop reads CASSFGGRGTEAFF. CDR3 bases: TGTGCCAGCAGTTTTGGGGGGCGGGGGACTGAAGCTTTCTTT.